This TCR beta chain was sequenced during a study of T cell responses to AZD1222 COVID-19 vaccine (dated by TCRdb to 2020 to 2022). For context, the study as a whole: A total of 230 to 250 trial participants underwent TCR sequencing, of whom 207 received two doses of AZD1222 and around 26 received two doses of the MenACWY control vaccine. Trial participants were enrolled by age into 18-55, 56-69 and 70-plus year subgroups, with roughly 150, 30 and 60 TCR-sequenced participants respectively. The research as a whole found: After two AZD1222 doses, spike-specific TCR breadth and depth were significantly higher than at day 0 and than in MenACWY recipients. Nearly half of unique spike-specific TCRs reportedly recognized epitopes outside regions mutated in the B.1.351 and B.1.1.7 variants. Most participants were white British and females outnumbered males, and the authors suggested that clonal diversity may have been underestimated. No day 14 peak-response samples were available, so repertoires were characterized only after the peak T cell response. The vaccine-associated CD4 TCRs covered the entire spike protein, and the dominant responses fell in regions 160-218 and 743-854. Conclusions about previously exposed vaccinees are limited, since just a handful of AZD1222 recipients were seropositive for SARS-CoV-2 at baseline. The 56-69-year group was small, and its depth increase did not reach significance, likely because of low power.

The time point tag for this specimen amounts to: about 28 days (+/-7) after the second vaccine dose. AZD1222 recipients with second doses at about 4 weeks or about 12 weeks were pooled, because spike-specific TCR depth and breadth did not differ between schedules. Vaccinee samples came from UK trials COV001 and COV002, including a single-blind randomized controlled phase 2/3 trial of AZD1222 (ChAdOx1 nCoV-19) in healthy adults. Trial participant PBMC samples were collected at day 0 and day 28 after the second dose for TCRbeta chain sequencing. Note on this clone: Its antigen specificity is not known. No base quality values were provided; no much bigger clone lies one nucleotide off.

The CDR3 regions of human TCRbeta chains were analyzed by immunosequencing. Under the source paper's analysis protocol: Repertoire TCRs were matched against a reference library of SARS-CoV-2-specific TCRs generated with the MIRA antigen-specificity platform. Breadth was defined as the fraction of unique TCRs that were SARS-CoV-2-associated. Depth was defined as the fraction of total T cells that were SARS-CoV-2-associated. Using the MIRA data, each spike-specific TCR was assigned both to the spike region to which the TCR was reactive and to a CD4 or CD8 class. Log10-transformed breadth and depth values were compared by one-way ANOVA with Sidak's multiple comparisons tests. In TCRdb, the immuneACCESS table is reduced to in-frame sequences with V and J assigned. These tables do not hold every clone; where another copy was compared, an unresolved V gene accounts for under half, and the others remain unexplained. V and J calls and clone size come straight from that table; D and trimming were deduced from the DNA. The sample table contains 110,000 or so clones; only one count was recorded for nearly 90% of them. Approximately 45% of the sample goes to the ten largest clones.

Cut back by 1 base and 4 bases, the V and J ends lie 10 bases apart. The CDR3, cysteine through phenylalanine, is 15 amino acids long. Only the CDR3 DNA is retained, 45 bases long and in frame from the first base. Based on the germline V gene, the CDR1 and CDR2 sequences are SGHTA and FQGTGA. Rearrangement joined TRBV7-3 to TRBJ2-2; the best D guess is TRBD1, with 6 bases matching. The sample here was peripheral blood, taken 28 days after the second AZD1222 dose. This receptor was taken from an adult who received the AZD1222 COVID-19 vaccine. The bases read TGTGCCAGCAGCTTAATAGGGGGAGTCACCGGGGAGCTGTTTTTT. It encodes CASSLIGGVTGELFF.